This T cell receptor (beta chain) is from a study of blood T cell repertoires in COVID-19. Across the whole study: Donors in the United States, Italy and Spain gave samples during acute or convalescent COVID-19. Nucleic acid was either cDNA or gDNA, and it came from T cells, B-cell-depleted T cells, or PBMCs.

Original analysis: Nucleated cell number was recorded as an estimate derived from reference gene primer amplification. Sequenced by immunoSEQ multiplex PCR; TCRdb stores in-frame clones only, minus some. The D gene and trimming were derived from the DNA, and the V and J assignments and clone size from that table. The table shows more than 200,000 clones, with about four fifths occurring only once. A single count supports this clone. The CDR3 spans 14 residues. V dropped 6 bases and J dropped 4 bases, with 15 bases sitting between them. CDR1 and CDR2 from the germline V gene are LGHDT and YNNKEL (reference sequence).

V is TRBV3-1 (or the pseudogene TRBV3-2) and J is TRBJ2-5; possible D gene TRBD1, 5 bases. The clonotype comes from a woman aged 40 to 55 with active or convalescent COVID-19. The sample comprised peripheral blood. The chain's CDR3 is CASSQGFSGETQYF. The CDR3 DNA is TGTGCCAGCAGTCAGGGATTTTCGGGAGAGACCCAGTACTTC.